Below, one T cell receptor (beta chain) is given with its context. Antigen: not known. Profiled with immunoSEQ multiplex PCR; TCRdb holds only in-frame clones, not every one. The sample yields 65,000 to 95,000 clones, 86% seen once. This sample is drawn from a study of OX40 agonist ivuxolimab in advanced cancers. Study-level points and caveats: On average, CD8+ T cells showed a greater number of expanded clones than CD4+.

The source of this sequence is an adult with an advanced solid tumor such as melanoma, head and neck, liver or kidney cancer. Here the sequenced sample was CD4+ or CD8+ T cells sorted from blood, taken in a trial of the OX40 agonist ivuxolimab.

The CDR3 nucleotides are TGTGCCAGCAGCTTAGTGTACACTGAAGCTTTCTTT. Amino acids: CASSLVYTEAFF. This chain links TRBV7-2 with TRBJ1-1, with D uncertain. The germline V and J ends were trimmed by 1 base and 3 bases, with 3 bases remaining between them. Germline V gene lookup returns CDR1 SGHTA and CDR2 FQGNSA. The CDR3 extends over 12 amino acids.